The rows below give T cell receptor beta chains drawn from one sample of a study of cytomegalovirus exposure and HLA in healthy donors. Generated by immunoSEQ multiplex PCR, the TCRdb table keeps only in-frame clones and is missing some. The top ten hold roughly 4.7% of the sample, which has more than 110,000 clones, more than 75% seen once. Sequencing was carried out using PBMCs. Receptors were obtained from a male donor in good health and CMV-seronegative. Both conserved end residues are part of each CDR3. The D gene is left open where the match is weak. Rows may omit the clone size; those that give it use once, few, many or a size class.

clone size	D gene	J gene	V gene	CDR3 protein	CDR3 DNA
.	.	TRBJ2-7	TRBV27	CASRAQVSYEQYF	TGTGCCAGCAGGGCACAAGTCTCCTACGAGCAGTACTTC
few	TRBD1	TRBJ1-2	TRBV6-5	CASSRGQGYYGYTF	TGTGCCAGCAGCCGTGGACAGGGCTACTATGGCTACACCTTC
.	TRBD2	TRBJ2-5	TRBV14	CASSPGTSRETQYF	TGTGCCAGCAGCCCAGGGACTAGCCGAGAGACCCAGTACTTC
.	TRBD2	TRBJ2-5	TRBV5-1	CASSKTSGGGTQYF	TGCGCCAGCAGCAAGACTAGCGGGGGGGGGACCCAGTACTTC
few	.	TRBJ2-5	TRBV6-5	CASSDLYETQYF	TGTGCCAGCAGTGATCTATACGAGACCCAGTACTTC
.	.	TRBJ1-1	TRBV19	CASSIPSSGGTEAFF	TGTGCCAGTAGTATACCCTCTTCCGGGGGCACTGAAGCTTTCTTT
.	.	TRBJ1-6	TRBV11-2	CASSSGRSPLHF	TGTGCCAGCAGCTCAGGGCGTTCACCCCTCCACTTT
.	TRBD2	TRBJ2-7	TRBV27	CASSSGSRGGREQYF	TGTGCCAGCAGCTCAGGGTCTCGGGGGGGCCGCGAGCAGTACTTC
.	TRBD2	TRBJ2-7	TRBV5-1	CASSSGGEFSYEQYF	TGCGCCAGCAGCTCGGGGGGGGAGTTCTCCTACGAGCAGTACTTC
.	.	TRBJ1-5	TRBV5-8	CASSFTGRSNQPQHF	TGTGCCAGCAGCTTTACAGGGCGAAGCAATCAGCCCCAGCATTTT
.	.	TRBJ2-6	TRBV15	CATSRRRAGPPGANVLTF	TGTGCCACCAGCAGACGGAGGGCCGGCCCCCCCGGGGCCAACGTCCTGACTTTC